One sample yielded the 27 T cell receptor beta chains listed below, sequenced in a study of shared clonotypes between healthy human individuals. The assay was immunoSEQ multiplex PCR, and TCRdb's table has in-frame clones only and misses some. Of 2 million to 2.5 million clones detected, just over 90% appear once; the ten largest clones hold about 0.39%. Sequenced sample: naive CD4+ T cells from PBMCs. Documented subset: CD45RA+ positively selected. These receptors came from a man between 18 and 29 years old in good health. Some clones in this sample may be carry-over from other donors' samples.

This clone was detected only a few times. The gene calls are TRBV28 and TRBJ1-1; D is uncertain. The germline V gene has CDR1 MDHEN and CDR2 SYDVKM. Trimming stripped 5 bases from V and 0 bases from J, with 7 bases between. The CDR3 runs 13 residues. This chain's CDR3 is CASSRRMNTEAFF. The DNA of the CDR3 is TGTGCCAGCAGTCGACGGATGAACACTGAAGCTTTCTTT.

The rearrangement uses TRBV28 and TRBJ2-7; 10 bases fit TRBD2. J was trimmed by 6 bases and V by 4 bases; bases with no gene match: 12. The CDR3 is 16 residues long. The germline gives CDR1 MDHEN, CDR2 SYDVKM. The CDR3 region is CASSYTKPGLATEQYF. The CDR3 DNA sequence: TGTGCCAGCAGTTACACAAAACCGGGACTAGCGACCGAGCAGTACTTC.

This clone was detected only once. V and J are TRBV5-1 and TRBJ2-7, with a weak D call TRBD1 (5 bases). Looked up from germline, CDR1 is SGHRS and CDR2 is YFSETQ. Trimming took 5 bases from V and 0 from J, leaving 9 bases between them. The length of the CDR3 is 13 residues. The CDR3 DNA is TGCGCCAGCAGGGTGGACATCTCCTACGAGCAGTACTTC. Translating it yields CASRVDISYEQYF.

The chain has TRBV4-3 and TRBJ1-3; D unclear. The ends were cut back, 4 bases at V and 8 bases at J, with 12 bases in the middle. Germline V CDR1 and CDR2: LGHNA, YSLEER. The CDR3 extends over 13 amino acids. CDR3 DNA: TGCGCCAGCAGCCCAGCCCATGGGGACACCATATATTTT. Translation gives CASSPAHGDTIYF.

The J gene is TRBJ1-3, the V gene TRBV5-4; no definite D call. The V gene's germline CDR1 is SGHNT and CDR2 YYREEE (reference sequence). CDR3 size: 16 residues. Trimming took off 2 bases at V and 0 bases at J, with 12 bases between the two ends. In DNA, the CDR3 is TGTGCCAGCAGCTTATGGTCGGTCTCCTCTGGAAACACCATATATTTT. Encoded protein: CASSLWSVSSGNTIYF.

This chain links TRBV7-2 with TRBJ2-7, with D unresolved. Germline V gives CDR1 SGHTA, CDR2 FQGNSA. This CDR3 comprises 14 residues. Deletions cut 1 base from V and 2 bases from J, with 9 bases between. The CDR3 nucleotides read TGTGCCAGCAGCTTAGACGTCGGTCCCTACGAGCAGTACTTC. Its protein is CASSLDVGPYEQYF. The full variable domain, in which reference TRBV7-2 and TRBJ2-7 provide the parts outside the CDR3, is GAGVSQSPSNKVTEKGKDVELRCDPISGHTALYWYRQSLGQGLEFLIYFQGNSAPDKSGLPSDRFSAERTGGSVSTLTIQRTQQEDSAVYLCASSLDVGPYEQYFGPGTRLTVT.

CDR3 sequence: CASSPPSEGNTEAFF. The CDR3 coding sequence is TGTGCCAGCTCACCACCGTCGGAGGGGAACACTGAAGCTTTCTTT. The chain joins TRBV18 to TRBJ1-1, with D hard to call. The CDR3 is 15 amino acids. The germline gives CDR1 KGHSH, CDR2 LQKENI. V was shortened by 0 bases and J by 1 base, with 9 bases between the two germline ends. Full variable domain (missing parts from reference TRBV18 and TRBJ1-1): NAGVMQNPRHLVRRRGQEARLRCSPMKGHSHVYWYRQLPEEGLKFMVYLQKENIIDESGMPKERFSAEFPKEGPSILRIQQVVRGDSAAYFCASSPPSEGNTEAFFGQGTRLTVV.

The J gene is TRBJ2-5, the V gene TRBV6-6; D assignment may be TRBD1 or TRBD2 (5 bases each). Near its end, the DNA agrees better with TRBJ2-7, so the J call may be wrong. The CDR3 totals 11 residues. Germline CDR1 MNHNY, CDR2 SVGAGI (reference sequence). CDR3 sequence reads: CASRGLYEQYF. The CDR3 DNA reads as TGTGCCAGCCGGGGCCTCTACGAGCAGTACTTC.

As DNA, the CDR3 is TGTGCCAGCAGTGCCTCGATAGCGGCAACCTACGAGCAGTACTTC. Its protein is CASSASIAATYEQYF. The genes are TRBV6-1 and TRBJ2-7; D might be TRBD2 (6 bases). CDR1 and CDR2 from the germline V gene are MNHNS and SASEGT. Trimming cost V 4 bases and J 2 bases, with 15 bases left between them. This CDR3 has 15 residues.

The chain carries TRBV27 and TRBJ1-1, with D possibly TRBD1 on 5 matching bases. The germline V and J ends were trimmed by 0 bases and 6 bases, with 14 bases remaining between them. Germline V gene lookup returns CDR1 MNHEY and CDR2 SMNVEV (reference sequence). CDR3 length: 15 amino acids. The CDR3 loop reads CASSLSIMGGPEAFF. In DNA, the CDR3 is TGTGCCAGCAGTTTATCGATAATGGGGGGTCCTGAAGCTTTCTTT.

As DNA, the CDR3 is TGTGCCAGCAGCTTGCGACAGGGGACCTACGAGCAGTACTTC. This sequence encodes CASSLRQGTYEQYF. This chain uses TRBV7-6 with TRBJ2-7, with 8 nucleotides matching TRBD1. This CDR3 is 14 amino acids long. The J segment lost 2 bases and the V segment lost 3 bases, leaving 3 bases of the junction unmatched. From germline, CDR1 is SGHVS and CDR2 FNYEAQ.

The chain couples TRBV6-6 to TRBJ2-3; 9 bases align to TRBD2. Germline values: CDR1 MNHNY, CDR2 SVGAGI (reference sequence). This CDR3 is built from 15 residues. With V trimmed by 5 bases and J by 3 bases, 6 bases remained unmatched. This CDR3 reads CASSPRSGRTDTQYF. The CDR3 DNA is TGTGCCAGCAGTCCTCGAAGCGGGAGGACAGATACGCAGTATTTT.

The chain links TRBV28 to TRBJ1-2, with D uncertain. The CDR3 totals 15 residues. The V gene lost 6 bases and the J gene lost 1 base, with 15 bases spanning the gap. Germline V CDR1 and CDR2: MDHEN, SYDVKM. CDR3 coding DNA: TGTGCCAGCAGCCTGGTCGGTTACCGTAACTATGGCTACACCTTC. Translated, it gives CASSLVGYRNYGYTF.

This chain uses TRBV4-1 with TRBJ2-2; possibly TRBD2 for D (7 bases). The V end lost 6 bases, the J end lost 5 bases, and 16 bases lay between the germline ends. CDR3 length: 15 residues. CDR1 and CDR2 (germline): MGHRA, YSYEKL. The CDR3 coding sequence is TGCGCCAGCAGGGGAGGGGGGGCGGTTACCGGGGAGCTGTTTTTT. The encoded protein is CASRGGGAVTGELFF.

The chain uses TRBV5-1 and TRBJ2-3; unclear D gene. The CDR3 extends over 14 amino acids. The V gene lost 5 bases and the J gene lost 1 base, with 11 bases spanning the gap. Germline V gene lookup returns CDR1 SGHRS and CDR2 YFSETQ. The CDR3 DNA follows: TGCGCCAGCAGTCGTGCTCTCGGCACAGATACGCAGTATTTT. Translated: CASSRALGTDTQYF.

The chain links TRBV5-6 to TRBJ1-2; TRBD1 might be the D (6 bases). Germline CDR1 and CDR2: SGHDT and YYEEEE. V shed 7 bases and J shed 0 bases, with 13 bases lying between them. This CDR3 is 14 amino acids long. The CDR3, as DNA: TGTGCCAGCCGCCTCGCAGGGGCTAACTATGGCTACACCTTC. This encodes CASRLAGANYGYTF.

The V gene is TRBV28, the J gene TRBJ1-5; TRBD1 matches at 8 bases. J was trimmed by 7 bases and V by 6 bases; bases with no gene match: 11. Per germline, CDR1 MDHEN and CDR2 SYDVKM. The CDR3 is made up of 15 amino acids. The CDR3 DNA reads TGTGCCAGCAGCAGAAGAGGACAGGGAGGCCAGCCCCAGCATTTT. Translated, it gives CASSRRGQGGQPQHF.

This chain connects TRBV5-1 to TRBJ1-1; D is uncertain. The CDR3 runs 15 residues. Deletions cut 4 bases from V and 2 bases from J, with 15 bases between. The germline gives CDR1 SGHRS, CDR2 YFSETQ. The CDR3 bases are TGCGCCAGCAGCCTATTAAGTGGCCGTAACACTGAAGCTTTCTTT. It specifies CASSLLSGRNTEAFF.

This clone appeared a single time. V and J are TRBV7-2 and TRBJ2-5; TRBD2 aligns across 8 bases. Germline loops: CDR1 SGHTA, CDR2 FQGNSA. V dropped 3 bases and J dropped 3; count of bases not matched to a gene: 3. This CDR3 is built from 14 residues. The DNA of the CDR3 is TGTGCCAGCAGCTTTAGCGGGATAGAAGAGACCCAGTACTTC. Protein sequence: CASSFSGIEETQYF.

With respect to this clone: An end of the junction does not agree with germline; a read error may underlie this. This chain connects TRBV6-6 to TRBJ1-5; TRBD1 is a possible D gene (5 bases). There are 13 residues in the CDR3. CDR1 MNHNY and CDR2 SVGAGI come from the germline V gene (reference sequence). Written as DNA, the CDR3 is TGTGCCAGCAGTTACTCCCAGGGCCCTCTCATGGATTTT. Translated, it gives CASSYSQGPLMDF.

As for this clone: The sample holds other DNA sequences that translate to the same CDR3. This rearrangement joins TRBV18 to TRBJ1-5, with 7 positions matching TRBD1. CDR1 is KGHSH and CDR2 is LQKENI in the germline V gene. V lost 3 bases to trimming and J lost 4 bases; unmatched junction nucleotides: 6. This CDR3 comprises 15 residues. CDR3 sequence (DNA): TGTGCCAGCTCACCTCAGGGGGGAGGAAATCAGCCCCAGCATTTT. Protein: CASSPQGGGNQPQHF.

A remark on this clone: This sample also contains other DNA sequences that code for the same CDR3. J is TRBJ1-2 and V is TRBV2, with 7 bases matching TRBD1. With 6 bases clipped from V and 4 bases from J, the junction kept 2 bases outside the gene matches. The germline V gene has CDR1 SNHLY and CDR2 FYNNEI. The CDR3 length is 12 residues. CDR3 sequence: CASSTGVYGYTF. The DNA for the CDR3 is TGTGCCAGCAGCACAGGGGTCTATGGCTACACCTTC.

The V call is TRBV6-1, the J call TRBJ1-2, with TRBD1 matching 9 bases. Germline assignment: CDR1 MNHNS and CDR2 SASEGT. V lost 4 bases and J lost 1; bases outside the gene matches: 7. The CDR3 contains 16 residues. CDR3 sequence (DNA): TGTGCCAGCAGTGCCGGGACAGGGAGTTTTAACTATGGCTACACCTTC. As protein: CASSAGTGSFNYGYTF.

V and J are TRBV7-9 and TRBJ1-1, with no clear D. The CDR3 is 15 amino acids. CDR1 and CDR2 from the germline V gene are SEHNR and FQNEAQ (reference sequence). The germline V and J ends were trimmed by 1 base and 3 bases, with 12 bases remaining between them. This chain's CDR3 is CASSLGPGVYTEAFF. The CDR3 DNA reads as TGTGCCAGCAGCTTAGGGCCCGGGGTATACACTGAAGCTTTCTTT.

The chain carries TRBV7-3 and TRBJ2-1; 9 nucleotides line up with TRBD2. The J segment lost 7 bases and the V segment lost 5 bases, leaving 18 bases of the junction unmatched. CDR3 length equals 18 residues. CDR1 is SGHTA and CDR2 is FQGTGA in the germline V gene. DNA for the CDR3: TGTGCCAGCAGCCTGGGGGCCAGAGGGACTAGCAGATGGAATGAGCAGTTCTTC. Its protein product is CASSLGARGTSRWNEQFF.

The J gene is TRBJ1-1, the V gene TRBV19, with TRBD1 as a possible D gene (5 bases). Per the germline V gene, CDR1 is LNHDA and CDR2 is SQIVND (reference sequence). The CDR3 extends over 14 amino acids. The germline V and J ends were trimmed by 8 bases and 4 bases, with 17 bases remaining between them. The CDR3 DNA sequence: TGTGCCAGTGATGGGGGGATTTTAGGCACTGAAGCTTTCTTT. Protein product: CASDGGILGTEAFF.

The chain recombines TRBV15 with TRBJ2-7, with TRBD2 matching 12 bases. This CDR3 region has 16 residues. The germline V gene has CDR1 LNHNV and CDR2 YYDKDF (reference sequence). With 6 bases clipped from V and 4 bases from J, the junction kept 10 bases outside the gene matches. In nucleotides, the CDR3 is TGTGCCACCAGGGAACCGGGACTAGCGGGCACTTACGAGCAGTACTTC. Amino acid sequence: CATREPGLAGTYEQYF.